This entry is about one TCR beta chain. No cognate antigen has been identified for it. No base quality values were provided; no much bigger clone lies one nucleotide off. The sample comes from a study of Ad26.COV2.S vaccination and SARS-CoV-2 variants (dated by TCRdb to 2020 to 2023). In terms of the full investigation: Donors in the vaccine arm were drawn from COV1001, a multicentre, randomized, double-blind, placebo-controlled phase I-IIa trial testing Ad26.COV2.S in healthy adults. Ad26.COV2.S was given intramuscularly at 5x10^10 or 1x10^11 viral particles, as a single shot or as two shots 56 days apart. TCRbeta repertoire sequencing served as the tool for gauging how specific and how broad the SARS-CoV-2-reactive T cell receptors were following Ad26.COV2.S vaccination. A total of 32 samples were included in the TCR-sequenced set, comprising around 19 Ad26.COV2.S vaccine recipients, 5 placebo recipients and 8 SARS-CoV-2 convalescent individuals. Trial participants were randomized into five groups of five: low-dose or high-dose Ad26.COV2.S given once or twice, or placebo on both occasions. Throughout the experiments and outcome assessment, investigators stayed blinded to trial group allocation. Here is what the overall study found, with its caveats: The authors noted that total T cell responses may have been underestimated by the TCR breadth and depth analyses. After vaccination, substantial breadth of spike-specific CD8+ and CD4+ T cell responses was reported. The study was not powered to compare responses between vaccine doses or regimens. Spike-specific TCR breadth was higher in Ad26.COV2.S recipients than in placebo recipients (P = 0.0014). Vaccine and placebo recipients had similar non-spike TCR breadth, a finding consistent with the vaccine containing only spike.

The meaning of the sample's treatment or condition label: some 20 received Ad26.COV2.S at low or high dose, single or two shots; 5 received placebo; per-sample allocation not given. Repertoires of vaccine and placebo recipients were sequenced from samples taken on day 63 after the first injection. Between 29 July and 7 August 2020, Cohort 1b enrolled approximately 26 adults aged 18-55 years at one site in Boston, USA. As a vaccine, Ad26.COV2.S was a replication-incompetent adenovirus type 26 vector that expressed a prefusion-stabilized SARS-CoV-2 spike protein derived from the original Wuhan strain. TCRbeta CDR3 regions were sequenced with the immunoSEQ Assay. After extraction, genomic DNA underwent amplification by bias-controlled multiplex PCR, followed by high-throughput sequencing. Concerning the study's data processing: To quantify the absolute abundance of every unique TCRbeta CDR3 region, sequences were collapsed and filtered. T cell fraction was estimated by normalizing TCRbeta template counts to usable DNA, with usable DNA measured through amplification of reference genes found in all nucleated cells. Repertoire TCRs were annotated as SARS-CoV-2-specific by exact matching of V gene, CDR3 amino acid sequence and J gene to a known reactive TCR set. The reference SARS-CoV-2 TCR set was derived from MIRA and filtered for enrichment in COVID-19-positive ImmuneCODE repertoires, a step that removed public or cross-reactive TCRs. Using the MIRA antigens, annotated TCRs were further analysed by specific ORF or by position within an ORF. Depth was the summed frequency of annotated unique rearrangements, while breadth was defined as annotated unique rearrangements over total unique productive rearrangements. Two-sided Wilcoxon rank-sum tests were applied when comparing TCR breadth between groups. TCRdb limited this immuneACCESS table to in-frame rearrangements with V and J called. A share of clones is missing; checked studies link under half to unresolved V genes, and the rest is unexplained. The V and J calls and clone size are taken from that table; D and trimming were inferred from the DNA. The sample yields about 410,000 clones; about 88% were counted once. The ten biggest clones cover 1.5% to 2% of the sample.

The germline V gene sets CDR1 to SNHLY and CDR2 to FYNNEI. From cysteine to phenylalanine, the CDR3 is 16 amino acids long. The DNA shown is the 48-base CDR3, in frame from base 1. At the junction V is shortened by 3 bases and J by 0 bases, with 12 bases in between. This receptor was identified in a person aged 18-60 years who received the Ad26.COV2.S COVID-19 vaccine or a placebo. The rearrangement joined TRBV2 to TRBJ1-5, with TRBD1 tentatively as D gene (6 bases match). Sequencing used peripheral blood, obtained in a trial of Ad26.COV2.S vaccine versus placebo. This receptor carries the CDR3 CASSERQVASNQPQHF. Here is the DNA: TGTGCCAGCAGTGAGAGACAGGTCGCTAGCAATCAGCCCCAGCATTTT.